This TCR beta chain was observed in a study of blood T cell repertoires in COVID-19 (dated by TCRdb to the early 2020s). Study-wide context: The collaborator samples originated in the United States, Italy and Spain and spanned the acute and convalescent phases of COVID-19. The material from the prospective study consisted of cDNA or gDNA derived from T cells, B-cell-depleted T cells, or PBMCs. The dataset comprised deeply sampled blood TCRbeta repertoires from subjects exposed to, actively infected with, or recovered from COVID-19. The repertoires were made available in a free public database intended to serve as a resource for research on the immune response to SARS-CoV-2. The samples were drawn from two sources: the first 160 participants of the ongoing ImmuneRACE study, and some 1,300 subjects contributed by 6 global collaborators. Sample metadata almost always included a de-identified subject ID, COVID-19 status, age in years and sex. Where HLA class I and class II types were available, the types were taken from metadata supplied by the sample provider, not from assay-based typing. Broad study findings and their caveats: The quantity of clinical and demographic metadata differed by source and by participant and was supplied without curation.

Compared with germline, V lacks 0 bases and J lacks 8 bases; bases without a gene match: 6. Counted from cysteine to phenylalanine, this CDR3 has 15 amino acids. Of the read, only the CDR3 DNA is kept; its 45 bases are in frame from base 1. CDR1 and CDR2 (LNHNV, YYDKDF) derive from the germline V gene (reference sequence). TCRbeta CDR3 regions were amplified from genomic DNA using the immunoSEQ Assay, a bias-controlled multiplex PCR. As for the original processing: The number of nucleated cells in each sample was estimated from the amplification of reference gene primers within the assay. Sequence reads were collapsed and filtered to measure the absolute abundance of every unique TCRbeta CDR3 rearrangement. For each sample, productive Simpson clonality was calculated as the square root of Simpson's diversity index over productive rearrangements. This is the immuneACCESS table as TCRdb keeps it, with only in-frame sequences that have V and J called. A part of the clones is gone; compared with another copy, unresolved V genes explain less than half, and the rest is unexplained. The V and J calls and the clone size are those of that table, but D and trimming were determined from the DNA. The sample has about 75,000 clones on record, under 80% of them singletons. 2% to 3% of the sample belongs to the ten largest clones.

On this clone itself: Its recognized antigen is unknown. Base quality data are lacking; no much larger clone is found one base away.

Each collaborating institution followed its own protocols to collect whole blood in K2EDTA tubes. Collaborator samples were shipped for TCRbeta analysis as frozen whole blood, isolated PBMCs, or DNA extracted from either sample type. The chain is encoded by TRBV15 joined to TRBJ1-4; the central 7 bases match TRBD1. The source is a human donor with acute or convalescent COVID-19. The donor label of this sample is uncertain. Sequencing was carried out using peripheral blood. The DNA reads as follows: TGTGCCACCAGCAGAGATTCAGGGGGACGGGAAAAACTGTTTTTT. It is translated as CATSRDSGGREKLFF. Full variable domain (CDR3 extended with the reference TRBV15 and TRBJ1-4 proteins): DAMVIQNPRYQVTQFGKPVTLSCSQTLNHNVMYWYQQKSSQAPKLLFHYYDKDFNNEADTPDNFQSRRPNTSFCFLDIRSPGLGDTAMYLCATSRDSGGREKLFFGSGTQLSVL.